This T cell receptor (beta chain) was recorded in a study of molecular identifiers for immune sequencing clone quantification. V gave up 3 bases and J gave up 4 bases, with 10 bases separating them. The length of the CDR3 is 13 residues. Points from the study as a whole: Clonotypes surpassing 20 RNA copies contained over 97% of effector molecules, versus under 1% in naive cells. Identical TCR molecules can share a barcode, and this sharing could underestimate highly expanded clone sizes.

This clonotype has more than one count but fewer than ten. Its antigen remains unidentified. TCRdb re-called the PCR reads with MiXCR, one entry per CDR3 protein. The table includes under 800,000 distinct CDR3 sequences, about 25% detected once. As CD8+CD4-CCR7+CD45RA+ cells, naive CD8 T cells were sorted. This rearrangement joins TRBV12-3 or TRBV12-4 to TRBJ2-7, with unresolved D. Sequencing was carried out using naive CD8+ T cells from blood, with Jurkat cell RNA spiked in. The subset: FACS-sorted CD8+CD4-CCR7+CD45RA+ naive T cells. The TCR sequence derives from a human donor in good health. Some libraries in this study had Jurkat cell RNA spiked in. The CDR3 loop reads CASSFFREYEQYF. The DNA for the CDR3 is TGTGCCAGCAGTTTCTTTAGGGAATACGAGCAGTACTTC.